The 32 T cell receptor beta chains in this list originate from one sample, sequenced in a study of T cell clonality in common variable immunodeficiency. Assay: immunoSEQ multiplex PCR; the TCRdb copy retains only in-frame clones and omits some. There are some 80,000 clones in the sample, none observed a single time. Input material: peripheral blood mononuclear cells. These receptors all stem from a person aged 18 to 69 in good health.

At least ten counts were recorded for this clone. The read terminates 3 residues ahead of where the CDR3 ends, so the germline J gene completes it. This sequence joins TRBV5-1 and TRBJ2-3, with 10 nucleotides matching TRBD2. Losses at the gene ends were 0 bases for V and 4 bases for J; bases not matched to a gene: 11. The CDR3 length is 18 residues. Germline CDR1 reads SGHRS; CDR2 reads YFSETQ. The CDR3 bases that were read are TGCGCCAGCAGCTTGGGGGCCTCCCTAGCGGGAGTTCCAGATACG. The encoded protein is CASSLGASLAGVPDT. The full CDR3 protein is CASSLGASLAGVPDTQYF.

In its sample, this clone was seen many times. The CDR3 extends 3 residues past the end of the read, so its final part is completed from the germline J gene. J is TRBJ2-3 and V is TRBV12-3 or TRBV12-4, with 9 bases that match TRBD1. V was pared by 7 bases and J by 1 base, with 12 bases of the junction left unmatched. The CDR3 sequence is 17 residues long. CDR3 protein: CASNDPGQGYRTDTQYF. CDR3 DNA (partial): TGTGCCAGCAACGATCCGGGACAGGGTTATCGCACAGATACG.

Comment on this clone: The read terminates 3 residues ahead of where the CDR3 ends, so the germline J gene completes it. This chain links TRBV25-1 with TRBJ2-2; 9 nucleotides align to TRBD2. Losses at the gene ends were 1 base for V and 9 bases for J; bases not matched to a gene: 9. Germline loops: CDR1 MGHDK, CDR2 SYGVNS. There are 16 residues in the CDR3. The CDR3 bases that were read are TGTGCCAGCAGTGAATTCGGGACTAGCTTGAATCGGGAG. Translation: CASSEFGTSLNRE. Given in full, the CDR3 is CASSEFGTSLNRELFF.

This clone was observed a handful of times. The sequenced CDR3 bases are TGTGCCAGCAGCTTATCTAACACCGGGGAG. Protein product: CASSLSNTGE. The whole CDR3 sequence is CASSLSNTGELFF. The V call is TRBV11-2, the J call TRBJ2-2; D unresolved. The missing CDR3 end, 3 residues past where the read stops, is filled in from the germline J gene. V was trimmed by 2 bases and J by 2 bases, leaving 3 bases between them. Germline V CDR1 and CDR2: SGHAT, FQNNGV. CDR3 length: 13 residues.

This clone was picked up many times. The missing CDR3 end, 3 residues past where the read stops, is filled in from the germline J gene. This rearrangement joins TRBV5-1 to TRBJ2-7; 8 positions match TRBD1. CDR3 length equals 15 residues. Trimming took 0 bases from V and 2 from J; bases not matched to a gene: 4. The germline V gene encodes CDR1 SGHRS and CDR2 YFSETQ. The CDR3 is CASSLDPGQAYEQYF. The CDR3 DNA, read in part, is TGCGCCAGCAGCTTGGACCCGGGACAGGCCTACGAG.

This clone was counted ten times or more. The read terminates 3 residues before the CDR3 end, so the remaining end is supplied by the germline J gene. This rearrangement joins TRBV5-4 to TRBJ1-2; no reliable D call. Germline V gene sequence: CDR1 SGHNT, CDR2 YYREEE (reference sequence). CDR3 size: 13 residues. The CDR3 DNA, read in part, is TGTGCCAGCAGCAGGACCGGGCGGGAAGGC. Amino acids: CASSRTGREG. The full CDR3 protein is CASSRTGREGYTF. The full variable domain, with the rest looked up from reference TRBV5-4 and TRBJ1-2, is ETGVTQSPTHLIKTRGQQVTLRCSSQSGHNTVSWYQQALGQGPQFIFQYYREEENGRGNFPPRFSGLQFPNYSSELNVNALELDDSALYLCASSRTGREGYTFGSGTRLTVV.

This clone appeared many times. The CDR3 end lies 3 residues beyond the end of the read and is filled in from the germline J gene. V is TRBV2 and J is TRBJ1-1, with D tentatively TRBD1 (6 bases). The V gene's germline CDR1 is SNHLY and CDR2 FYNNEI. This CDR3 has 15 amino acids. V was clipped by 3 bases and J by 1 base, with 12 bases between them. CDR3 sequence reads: CASSDGGAQNTEAFF. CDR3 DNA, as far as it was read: TGTGCCAGCAGTGATGGGGGGGCCCAGAACACTGAA.

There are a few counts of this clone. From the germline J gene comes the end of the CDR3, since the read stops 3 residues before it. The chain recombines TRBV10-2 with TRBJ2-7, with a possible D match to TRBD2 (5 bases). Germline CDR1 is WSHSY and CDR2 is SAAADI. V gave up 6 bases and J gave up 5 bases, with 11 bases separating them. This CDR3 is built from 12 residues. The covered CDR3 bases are TGCGCCAGCAGCGGGGAACGGGACGAG. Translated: CASSGERDE. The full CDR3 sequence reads CASSGERDEQYF.

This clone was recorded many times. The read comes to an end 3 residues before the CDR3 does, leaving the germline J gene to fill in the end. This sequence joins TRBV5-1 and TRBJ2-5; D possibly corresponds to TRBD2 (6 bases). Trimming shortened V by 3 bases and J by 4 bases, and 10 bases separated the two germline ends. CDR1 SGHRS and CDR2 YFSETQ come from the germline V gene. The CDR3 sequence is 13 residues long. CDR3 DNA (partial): TGCGCCAGCAGCTCGGGACTCACAGAGACC. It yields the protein CASSSGLTET. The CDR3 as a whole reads CASSSGLTETQYF.

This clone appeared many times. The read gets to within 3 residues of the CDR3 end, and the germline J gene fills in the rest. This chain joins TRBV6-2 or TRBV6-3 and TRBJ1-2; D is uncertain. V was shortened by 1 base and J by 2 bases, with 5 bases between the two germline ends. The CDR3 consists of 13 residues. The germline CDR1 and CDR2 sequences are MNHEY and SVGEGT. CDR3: CASSYYTNYGYTF. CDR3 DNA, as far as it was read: TGTGCCAGCAGTTACTACACCAACTATGGC.

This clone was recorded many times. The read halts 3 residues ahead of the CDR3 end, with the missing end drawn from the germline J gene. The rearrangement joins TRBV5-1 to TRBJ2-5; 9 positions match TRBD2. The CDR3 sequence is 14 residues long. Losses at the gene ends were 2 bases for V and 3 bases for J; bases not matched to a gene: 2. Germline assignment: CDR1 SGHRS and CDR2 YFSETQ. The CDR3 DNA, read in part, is TGCGCCAGCAGCTTTGAGCGGGAGGAAGAGACC. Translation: CASSFEREEET. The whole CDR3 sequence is CASSFEREEETQYF.

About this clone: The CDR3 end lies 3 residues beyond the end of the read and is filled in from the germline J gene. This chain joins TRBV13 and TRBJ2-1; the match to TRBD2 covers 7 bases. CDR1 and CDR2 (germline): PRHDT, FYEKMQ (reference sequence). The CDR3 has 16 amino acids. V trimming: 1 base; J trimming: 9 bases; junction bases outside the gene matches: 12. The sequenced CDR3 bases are TGTGCCAGCAGCTTAGAGCGGCTAGCGGCCGGTGGTGAG. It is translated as CASSLERLAAGGE. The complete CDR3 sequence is CASSLERLAAGGEQFF.

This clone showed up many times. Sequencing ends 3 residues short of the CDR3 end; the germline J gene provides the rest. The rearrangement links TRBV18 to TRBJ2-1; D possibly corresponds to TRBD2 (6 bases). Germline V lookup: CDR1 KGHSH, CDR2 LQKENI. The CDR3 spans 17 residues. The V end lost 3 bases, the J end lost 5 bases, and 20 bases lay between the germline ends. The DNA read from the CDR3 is TGTGCCAGCTCACCCCTTCGGAGAGGCGGGGTAAACAATGAG. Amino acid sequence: CASSPLRRGGVNNE. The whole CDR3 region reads CASSPLRRGGVNNEQFF.

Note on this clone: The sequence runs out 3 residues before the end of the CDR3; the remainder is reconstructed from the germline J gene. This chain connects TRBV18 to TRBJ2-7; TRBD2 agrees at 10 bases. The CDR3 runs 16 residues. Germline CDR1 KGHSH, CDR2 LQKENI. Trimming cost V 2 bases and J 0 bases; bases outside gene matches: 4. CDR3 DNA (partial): TGTGCCAGCTCACCATCGGGGACTAGCGCCTCCTACGAG. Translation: CASSPSGTSASYE. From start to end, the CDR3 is CASSPSGTSASYEQYF.

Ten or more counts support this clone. Partial CDR3 DNA: TGCAGTACCGTTAGGGTTTCGGGACAGGGGTCCTACGAG. It is translated as CSTVRVSGQGSYE. The full CDR3 reads CSTVRVSGQGSYEQYF. V usage is TRBV20-1 and J usage is TRBJ2-7; 10 bases map to TRBD1. The observed sequence ends 3 residues before the CDR3 terminus, with the missing tail filled in from the germline J gene. The germline V gene encodes CDR1 DFQATT and CDR2 SNEGSKA (reference sequence). The junction had 14 bases not matched to a gene; V was cut back by 8 bases and J by 1 base. There are 16 residues in the CDR3.

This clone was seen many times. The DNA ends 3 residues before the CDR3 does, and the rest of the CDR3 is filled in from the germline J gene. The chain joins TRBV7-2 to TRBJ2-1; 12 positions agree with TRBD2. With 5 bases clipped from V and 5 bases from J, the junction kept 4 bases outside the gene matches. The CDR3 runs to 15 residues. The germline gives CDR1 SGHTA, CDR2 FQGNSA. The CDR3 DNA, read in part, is TGTGCCAGCAGCGTGACTAGCGGGAGAAACAATGAG. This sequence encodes CASSVTSGRNNE. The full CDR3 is CASSVTSGRNNEQFF. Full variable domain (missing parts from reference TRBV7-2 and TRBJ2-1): GAGVSQSPSNKVTEKGKDVELRCDPISGHTALYWYRQSLGQGLEFLIYFQGNSAPDKSGLPSDRFSAERTGGSVSTLTIQRTQQEDSAVYLCASSVTSGRNNEQFFGPGTRLTVL.

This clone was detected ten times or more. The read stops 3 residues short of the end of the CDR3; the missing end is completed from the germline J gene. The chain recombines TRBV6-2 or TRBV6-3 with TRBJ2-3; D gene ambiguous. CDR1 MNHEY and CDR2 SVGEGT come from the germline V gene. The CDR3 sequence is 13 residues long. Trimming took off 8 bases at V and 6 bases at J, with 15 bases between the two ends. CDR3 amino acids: CASLKAQSDTQYF. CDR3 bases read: TGTGCCAGCTTAAAGGCCCAGTCGGATACG.

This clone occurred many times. This chain's CDR3 is CASSQELVWETQYF. The part of the CDR3 DNA that was read is TGCGCCAGCAGCCAAGAGCTAGTATGGGAGACC. The chain recombines TRBV4-1 with TRBJ2-5, with no clear D. The read halts 3 residues ahead of the CDR3 end, with the missing end drawn from the germline J gene. The CDR3 runs 14 residues. The V end was cut by 0 bases, the J end by 5 bases, with 10 bases between. Germline V gene data show CDR1 as MGHRA and CDR2 as YSYEKL.

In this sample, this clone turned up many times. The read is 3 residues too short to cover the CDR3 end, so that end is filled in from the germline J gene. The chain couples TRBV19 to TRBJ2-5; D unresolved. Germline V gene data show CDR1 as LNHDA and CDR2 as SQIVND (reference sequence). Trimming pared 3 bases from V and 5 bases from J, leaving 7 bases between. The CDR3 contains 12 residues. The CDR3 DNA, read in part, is TGTGCCAGTAGTATGGGCGAGGAGACC. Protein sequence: CASSMGEET. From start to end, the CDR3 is CASSMGEETQYF.

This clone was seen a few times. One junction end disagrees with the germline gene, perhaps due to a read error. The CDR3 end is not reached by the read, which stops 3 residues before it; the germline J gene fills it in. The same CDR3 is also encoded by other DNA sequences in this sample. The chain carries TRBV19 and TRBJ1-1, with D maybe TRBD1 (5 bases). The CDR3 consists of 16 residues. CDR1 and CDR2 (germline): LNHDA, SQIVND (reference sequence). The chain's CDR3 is CASSIGRAARNTEAFF. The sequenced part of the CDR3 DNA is TGTGCCAGTAGTATTGGCAGGGCGGCTAGGAACACCGAA.

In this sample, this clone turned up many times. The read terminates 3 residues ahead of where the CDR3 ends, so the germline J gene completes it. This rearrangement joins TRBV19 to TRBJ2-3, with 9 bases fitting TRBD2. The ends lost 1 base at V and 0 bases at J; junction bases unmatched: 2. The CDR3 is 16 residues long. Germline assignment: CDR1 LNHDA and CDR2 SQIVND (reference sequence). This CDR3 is CASSIGLAASTDTQYF. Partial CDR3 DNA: TGTGCCAGTAGTATAGGACTAGCGGCTAGCACAGATACG.

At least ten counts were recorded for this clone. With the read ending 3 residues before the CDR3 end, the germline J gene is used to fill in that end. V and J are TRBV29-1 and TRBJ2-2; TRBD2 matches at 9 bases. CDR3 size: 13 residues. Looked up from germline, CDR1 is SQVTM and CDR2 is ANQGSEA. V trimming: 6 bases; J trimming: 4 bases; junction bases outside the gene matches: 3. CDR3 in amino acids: CSVGGRATGELFF. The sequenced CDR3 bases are TGCAGCGTGGGCGGGAGGGCCACCGGGGAG.

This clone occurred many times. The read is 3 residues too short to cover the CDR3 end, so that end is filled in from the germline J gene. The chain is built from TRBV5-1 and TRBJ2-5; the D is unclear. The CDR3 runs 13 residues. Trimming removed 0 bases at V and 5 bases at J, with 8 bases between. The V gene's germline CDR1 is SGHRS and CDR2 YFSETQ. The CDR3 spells CASSLGSGETQYF. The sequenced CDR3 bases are TGCGCCAGCAGCTTGGGGTCCGGGGAGACC.

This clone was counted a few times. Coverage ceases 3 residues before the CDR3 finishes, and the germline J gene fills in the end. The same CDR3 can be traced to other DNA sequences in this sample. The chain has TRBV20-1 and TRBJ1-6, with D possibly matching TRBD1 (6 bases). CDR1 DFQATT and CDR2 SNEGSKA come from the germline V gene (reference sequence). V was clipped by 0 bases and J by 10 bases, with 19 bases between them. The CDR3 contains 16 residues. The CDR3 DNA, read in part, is TGCAGTGCTAGAGATACTGATCCAGGGGAAGGATCACCC. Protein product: CSARDTDPGEGSP. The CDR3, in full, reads CSARDTDPGEGSPLHF.

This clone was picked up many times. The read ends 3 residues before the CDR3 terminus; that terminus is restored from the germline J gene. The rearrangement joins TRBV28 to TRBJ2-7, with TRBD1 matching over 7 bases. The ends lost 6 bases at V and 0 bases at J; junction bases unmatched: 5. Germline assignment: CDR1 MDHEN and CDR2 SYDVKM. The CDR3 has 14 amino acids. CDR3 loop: CASSAGGSSYEQYF. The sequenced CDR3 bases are TGTGCCAGCAGCGCAGGGGGAAGCTCCTACGAG.

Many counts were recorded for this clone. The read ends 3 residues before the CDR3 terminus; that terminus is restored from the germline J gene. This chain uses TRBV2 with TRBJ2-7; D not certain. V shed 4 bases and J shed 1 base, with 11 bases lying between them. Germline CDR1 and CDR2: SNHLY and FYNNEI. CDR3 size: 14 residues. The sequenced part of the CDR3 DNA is TGTGCCAGCAGTGGAGCGCGTCCATCCTACGAG. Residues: CASSGARPSYE. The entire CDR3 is CASSGARPSYEQYF.

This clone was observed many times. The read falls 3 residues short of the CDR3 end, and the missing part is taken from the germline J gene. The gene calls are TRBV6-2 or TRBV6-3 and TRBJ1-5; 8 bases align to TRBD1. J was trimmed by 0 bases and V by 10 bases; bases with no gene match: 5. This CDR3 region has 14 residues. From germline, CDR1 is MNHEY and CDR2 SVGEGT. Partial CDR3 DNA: TGTGCCACGGGACAGGTGTATAGCAATCAGCCC. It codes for CATGQVYSNQP. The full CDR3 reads CATGQVYSNQPQHF.

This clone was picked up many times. CDR3 sequence reads: CASSQDWGGTTEAFF. The CDR3 DNA, read in part, is TGCGCCAGCAGCCAAGATTGGGGGGGTACTACTGAA. The genes are TRBV4-1 and TRBJ1-1; a possible D gene is TRBD1 (5 bases). The CDR3 goes on 3 residues after the read ends, and that part is filled in from the germline J gene. In germline, CDR1 is MGHRA, CDR2 YSYEKL. This CDR3 contains 15 residues. V was trimmed by 0 bases and J by 5 bases, leaving 13 bases between them.

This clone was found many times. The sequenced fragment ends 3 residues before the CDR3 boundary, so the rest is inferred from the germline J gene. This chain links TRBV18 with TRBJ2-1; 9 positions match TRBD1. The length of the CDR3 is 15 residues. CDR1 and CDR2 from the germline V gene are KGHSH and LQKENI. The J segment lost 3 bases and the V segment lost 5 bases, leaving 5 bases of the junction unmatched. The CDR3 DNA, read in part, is TGTGCCAGCTCATCTGGGACAGGGTACTACAATGAG. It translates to CASSSGTGYYNE. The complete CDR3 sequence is CASSSGTGYYNEQFF.

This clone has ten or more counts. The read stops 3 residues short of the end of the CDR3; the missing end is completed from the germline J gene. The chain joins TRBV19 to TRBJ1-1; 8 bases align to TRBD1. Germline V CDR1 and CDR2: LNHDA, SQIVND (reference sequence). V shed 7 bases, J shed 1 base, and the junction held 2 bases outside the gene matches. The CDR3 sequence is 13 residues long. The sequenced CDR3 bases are TGTGCCAGTAAGACAGGGGCGAACACTGAA. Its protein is CASKTGANTE. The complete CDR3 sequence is CASKTGANTEAFF.

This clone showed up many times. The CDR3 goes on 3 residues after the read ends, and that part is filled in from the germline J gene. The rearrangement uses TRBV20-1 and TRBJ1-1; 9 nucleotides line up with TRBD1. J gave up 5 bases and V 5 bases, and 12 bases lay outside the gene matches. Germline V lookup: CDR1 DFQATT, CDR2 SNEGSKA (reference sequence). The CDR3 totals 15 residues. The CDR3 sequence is CSAFTPGQGKTEAFF. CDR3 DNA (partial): TGCAGTGCTTTCACCCCGGGACAGGGAAAGACTGAA.

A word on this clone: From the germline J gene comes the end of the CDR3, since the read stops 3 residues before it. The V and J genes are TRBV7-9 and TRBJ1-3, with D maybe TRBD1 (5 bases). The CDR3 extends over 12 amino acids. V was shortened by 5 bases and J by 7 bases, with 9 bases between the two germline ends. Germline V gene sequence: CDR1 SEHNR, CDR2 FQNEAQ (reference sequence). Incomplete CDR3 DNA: TGTGCCAGCAGCGGAGGGACTAACACC. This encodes CASSGGTNT. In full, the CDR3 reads CASSGGTNTIYF.